The T cell receptor (beta chain) described here comes from a study of blood T cell repertoires in COVID-19. Looking at the study overall: The samples span acute and convalescent COVID-19 from the United States, Italy and Spain.

The CDR3 length is 14 residues. CDR1 is SGHTS and CDR2 is YDEGEE in the germline V gene. The V and J ends lost 6 bases and 2 bases respectively, with 12 bases between them. This clone was observed a handful of times. The table came from immunoSEQ multiplex PCR; TCRdb's copy has only in-frame clones and leaves some out. The repertoire holds approximately 190,000 clones, with around nine tenths as singletons. Sequencing input: peripheral blood. The TCR originated in a woman aged 35 to 49 who had recovered from COVID-19. The chain recombines TRBV5-8 with TRBJ2-4; a possible D gene is TRBD1 (5 bases). CDR3 region: CASTPDSPKNIQYF. The CDR3 DNA reads as TGTGCCAGCACCCCCGACAGCCCCAAAAACATTCAGTACTTC.